Described below is a single T cell receptor (beta chain) sequence and its context. Source study methods: Counts of nucleated cells, estimated from reference gene primer amplification, were obtained. The repertoire was sequenced with immunoSEQ multiplex PCR; TCRdb's copy has only in-frame clones and lacks some. The DNA gave D and trimming, while V, J and clone size come from that table. The table lists some 290,000 clones, about 85% of them singletons. The data are from a study of blood T cell repertoires in COVID-19. Study overall: Acute-phase and convalescent COVID-19 samples originated in the United States, Italy and Spain. Nucleic acid was either cDNA or gDNA, and it came from T cells, B-cell-depleted T cells, or PBMCs.

The germline V gene has CDR1 SGHNT and CDR2 YENEEA. The CDR3 is 15 amino acids. V was cut by 1 base and J by 5 bases, with 11 bases left in between. The sample comprised peripheral blood. The chain employs TRBV11-3 and TRBJ1-4; D uncertain. This receptor was obtained from a man between 18 and 29 years old with active or convalescent COVID-19. The CDR3 DNA sequence: TGTGCCAGCAGCTTAGGTGGGCCCGGAAATGAAAAACTGTTTTTT. Translated, it gives CASSLGGPGNEKLFF.